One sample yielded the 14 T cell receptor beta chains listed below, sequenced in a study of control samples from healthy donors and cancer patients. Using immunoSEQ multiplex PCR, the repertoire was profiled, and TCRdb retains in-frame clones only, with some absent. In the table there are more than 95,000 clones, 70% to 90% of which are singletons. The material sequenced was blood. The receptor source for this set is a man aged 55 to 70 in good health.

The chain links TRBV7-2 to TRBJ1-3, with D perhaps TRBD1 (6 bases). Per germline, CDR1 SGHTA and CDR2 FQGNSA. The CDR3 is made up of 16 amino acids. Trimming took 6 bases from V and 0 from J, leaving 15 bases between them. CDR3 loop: CASSTLGQFSGNTIYF. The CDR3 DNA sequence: TGTGCCAGCAGTACACTTGGACAGTTCTCTGGAAACACCATATATTTT.

For the CDR3, the DNA is TGTGCCAGCAGTCTCAACAGGGGTTCTGGCTACACCTTC. Protein sequence: CASSLNRGSGYTF. The J gene is TRBJ1-2, the V gene TRBV25-1; 7 bases are shared with TRBD1. V lost 5 bases to trimming and J lost 7 bases; unmatched junction nucleotides: 7. This CDR3 contains 13 residues. Per the germline V gene, CDR1 is MGHDK and CDR2 is SYGVNS.

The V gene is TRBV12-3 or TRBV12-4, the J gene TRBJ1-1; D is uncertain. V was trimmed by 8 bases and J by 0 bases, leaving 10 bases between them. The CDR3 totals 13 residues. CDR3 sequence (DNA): TGTGCCAGCGGCACCACCTTGAACACTGAAGCTTTCTTT. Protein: CASGTTLNTEAFF.

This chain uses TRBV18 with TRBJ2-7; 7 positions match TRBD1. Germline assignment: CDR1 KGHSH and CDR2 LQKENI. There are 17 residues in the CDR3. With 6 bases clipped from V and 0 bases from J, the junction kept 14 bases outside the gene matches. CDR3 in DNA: TGTGCCAGCTCTCAATCTAGACCGGGACAGTACTCCTACGAGCAGTACTTC. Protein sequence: CASSQSRPGQYSYEQYF.

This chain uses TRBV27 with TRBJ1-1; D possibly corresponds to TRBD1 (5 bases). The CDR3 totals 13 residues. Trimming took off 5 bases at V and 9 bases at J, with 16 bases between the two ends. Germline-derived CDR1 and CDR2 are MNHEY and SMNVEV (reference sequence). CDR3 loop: CASSNRGLTQAFF. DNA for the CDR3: TGTGCCAGCAGTAACCGGGGACTAACTCAAGCTTTCTTT.

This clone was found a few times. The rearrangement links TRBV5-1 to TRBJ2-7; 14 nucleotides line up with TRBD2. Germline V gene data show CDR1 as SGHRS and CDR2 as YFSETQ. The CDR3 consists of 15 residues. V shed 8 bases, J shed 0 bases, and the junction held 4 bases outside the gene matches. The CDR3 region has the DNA TGCGCCAGGAGGACTAGCGGGGGGCTCTCCTACGAGCAGTACTTC. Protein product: CARRTSGGLSYEQYF.

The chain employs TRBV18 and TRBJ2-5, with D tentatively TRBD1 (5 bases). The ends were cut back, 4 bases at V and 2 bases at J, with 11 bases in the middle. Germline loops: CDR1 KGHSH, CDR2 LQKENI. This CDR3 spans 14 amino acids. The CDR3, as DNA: TGTGCCAGCTCACGGGGCCAGGGACAAGAGACCCAGTACTTC. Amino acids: CASSRGQGQETQYF.

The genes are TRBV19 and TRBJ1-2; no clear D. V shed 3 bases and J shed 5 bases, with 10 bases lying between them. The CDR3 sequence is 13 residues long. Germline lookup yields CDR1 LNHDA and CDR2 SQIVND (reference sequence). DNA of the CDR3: TGTGCCAGTAGTATCCTATCGGAGTATGGCTACACCTTC. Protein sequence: CASSILSEYGYTF. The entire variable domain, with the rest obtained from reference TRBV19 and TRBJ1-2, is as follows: DGGITQSPKYLFRKEGQNVTLSCEQNLNHDAMYWYRQDPGQGLRLIYYSQIVNDFQKGDIAEGYSVSREKKESFPLTVTSAQKNPTAFYLCASSILSEYGYTFGSGTRLTVV.

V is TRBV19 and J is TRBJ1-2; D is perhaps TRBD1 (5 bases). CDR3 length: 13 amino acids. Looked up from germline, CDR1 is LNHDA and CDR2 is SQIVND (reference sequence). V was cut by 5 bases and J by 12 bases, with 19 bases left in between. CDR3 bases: TGTGCCAGTAGTTTTTCGTCGGACACCTCTAACACCTTC. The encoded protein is CASSFSSDTSNTF. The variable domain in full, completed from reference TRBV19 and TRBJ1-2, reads DGGITQSPKYLFRKEGQNVTLSCEQNLNHDAMYWYRQDPGQGLRLIYYSQIVNDFQKGDIAEGYSVSREKKESFPLTVTSAQKNPTAFYLCASSFSSDTSNTFGSGTRLTVV.

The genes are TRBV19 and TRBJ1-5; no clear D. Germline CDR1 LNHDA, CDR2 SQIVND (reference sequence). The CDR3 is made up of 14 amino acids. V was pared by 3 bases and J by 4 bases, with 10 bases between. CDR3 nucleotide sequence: TGTGCCAGTAGTATTTACCTGGGGAATCAGCCCCAGCATTTT. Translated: CASSIYLGNQPQHF. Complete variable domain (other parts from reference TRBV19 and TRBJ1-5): DGGITQSPKYLFRKEGQNVTLSCEQNLNHDAMYWYRQDPGQGLRLIYYSQIVNDFQKGDIAEGYSVSREKKESFPLTVTSAQKNPTAFYLCASSIYLGNQPQHFGDGTRLSIL.

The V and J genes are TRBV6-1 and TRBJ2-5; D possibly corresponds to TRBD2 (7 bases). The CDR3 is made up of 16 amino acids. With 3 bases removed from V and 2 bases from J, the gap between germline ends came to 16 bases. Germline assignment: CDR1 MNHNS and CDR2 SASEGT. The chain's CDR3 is CASSEQGGGWQETQYF. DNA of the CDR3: TGTGCCAGCAGTGAGCAAGGGGGGGGTTGGCAAGAGACCCAGTACTTC.

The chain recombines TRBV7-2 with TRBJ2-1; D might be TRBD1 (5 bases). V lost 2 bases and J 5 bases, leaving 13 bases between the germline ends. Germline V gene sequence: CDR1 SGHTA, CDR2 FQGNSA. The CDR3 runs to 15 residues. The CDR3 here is CASSLQGIPNNEQFF. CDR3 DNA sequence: TGTGCCAGCAGCTTACAGGGTATACCCAACAATGAGCAGTTCTTC.

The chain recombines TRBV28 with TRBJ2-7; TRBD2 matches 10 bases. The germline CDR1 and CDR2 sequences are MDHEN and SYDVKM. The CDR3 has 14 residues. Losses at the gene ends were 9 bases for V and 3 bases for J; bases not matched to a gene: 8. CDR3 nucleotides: TGTGCCAGTCAAGTAGCGGGGGGCAACTACGAGCAGTACTTC. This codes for CASQVAGGNYEQYF.

The CDR3 sequence: CASSPDSLGIGELFF. In DNA form, the CDR3 reads TGTGCCAGCAGCCCGGACAGCTTGGGGATAGGGGAGCTGTTTTTT. V is TRBV7-6 and J is TRBJ2-2, with D possibly being TRBD1 (6 bases). Germline V lookup: CDR1 SGHVS, CDR2 FNYEAQ. The CDR3 is 15 residues long. The ends were cut back, 5 bases at V and 8 bases at J, with 18 bases in the middle.